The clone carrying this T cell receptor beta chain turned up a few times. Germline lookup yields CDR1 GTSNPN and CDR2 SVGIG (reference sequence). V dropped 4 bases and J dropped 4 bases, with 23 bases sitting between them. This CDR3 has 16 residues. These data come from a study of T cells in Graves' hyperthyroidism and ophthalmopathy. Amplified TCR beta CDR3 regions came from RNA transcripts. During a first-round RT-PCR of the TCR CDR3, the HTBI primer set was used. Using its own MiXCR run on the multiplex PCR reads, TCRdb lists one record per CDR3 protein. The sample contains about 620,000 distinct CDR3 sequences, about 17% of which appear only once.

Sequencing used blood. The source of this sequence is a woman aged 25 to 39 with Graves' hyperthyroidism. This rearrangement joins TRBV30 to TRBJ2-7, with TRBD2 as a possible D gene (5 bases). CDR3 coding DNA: TGTGCCTGGAATGTCTCCGAGAGACTACCCCAATACGAGCAGTACTTC. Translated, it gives CAWNVSERLPQYEQYF.